The 11 T cell receptor beta chains reported below all come from one sample, sequenced in a study of blood T cell repertoires in COVID-19. TCRdb's table, derived via immunoSEQ multiplex PCR, lists solely in-frame clones and lacks some. Of 130,000 or so clones listed, about 89% are singletons. Sequencing input: peripheral blood. The receptor source for this set is a man aged 50-60 years with active or convalescent COVID-19.

The genes are TRBV28 and TRBJ2-3, with D hard to call. The CDR3 contains 14 residues. The V gene's germline CDR1 is MDHEN and CDR2 SYDVKM. Trimming pared 4 bases from V and 3 bases from J, leaving 11 bases between. The CDR3 spells CASSSASSTDTQYF. The DNA of the CDR3 is TGTGCCAGCAGTTCGGCTAGTAGTACAGATACGCAGTATTTT.

In nucleotides, the CDR3 is TGTGCCAGCAGTCTAGGACAGGGTGGACCACCCCTCCACTTT. As protein: CASSLGQGGPPLHF. The gene calls are TRBV28 and TRBJ1-6, with 8 bases that match TRBD1. CDR1 and CDR2 from the germline V gene are MDHEN and SYDVKM. Trimming removed 5 bases from V and 11 bases from J; junction bases left unmatched: 8. The CDR3 extends over 14 amino acids. The whole variable domain, remainder taken from reference TRBV28 and TRBJ1-6, is DVKVTQSSRYLVKRTGEKVFLECVQDMDHENMFWYRQDPGLGLRLIYFSYDVKMKEKGDIPEGYSVSREKKERFSLILESASTNQTSMYLCASSLGQGGPPLHFGNGTRLTVT.

This sequence joins TRBV6-5 and TRBJ1-3; D perhaps matches TRBD1 (6 bases). The CDR3 is made up of 14 amino acids. CDR1 MNHEY and CDR2 SVGAGI come from the germline V gene. Deletions cut 4 bases from V and 4 bases from J, with 11 bases between. CDR3 protein: CASSLKGGGNTIYF. The CDR3 nucleotides are TGTGCCAGCAGTTTGAAAGGGGGAGGAAACACCATATATTTT.

The chain joins TRBV5-1 to TRBJ2-1; 8 bases match TRBD1. The germline V gene has CDR1 SGHRS and CDR2 YFSETQ. The CDR3 sequence is 15 residues long. V shed 4 bases and J 3 bases; nucleotides not matched to a gene: 6. The CDR3 DNA sequence: TGCGCCAGCAGCGCAGGACAGGGAATCTACAATGAGCAGTTCTTC. Protein sequence: CASSAGQGIYNEQFF. Full variable domain (remainder filled in from reference TRBV5-1 and TRBJ2-1): KAGVTQTPRYLIKTRGQQVTLSCSPISGHRSVSWYQQTPGQGLQFLFEYFSETQRNKGNFPGRFSGRQFSNSRSEMNVSTLELGDSALYLCASSAGQGIYNEQFFGPGTRLTVL.

The rearrangement uses TRBV11-2 and TRBJ2-1; 12 bases match TRBD1. Looked up from germline, CDR1 is SGHAT and CDR2 is FQNNGV. This CDR3 region has 15 residues. The trim removed 3 bases at V and 5 bases at J, leaving 2 bases unmatched. The CDR3 here is CASSLGQGANNEQFF. CDR3 in DNA: TGTGCCAGCAGCTTGGGACAGGGGGCCAACAATGAGCAGTTCTTC.

The chain combines TRBV10-1 with TRBJ1-4, with D perhaps TRBD1 (6 bases). Germline V gene sequence: CDR1 WNHNN, CDR2 SYGVQD (reference sequence). Trimming shortened V by 4 bases and J by 7 bases, and 10 bases separated the two germline ends. The CDR3 length is 13 residues. CDR3 nucleotide sequence: TGCGCCAGCAGTGCACAGGGTTTTGAAAAACTGTTTTTT. This translates into CASSAQGFEKLFF.

V usage is TRBV24-1 and J usage is TRBJ2-3; 7 bases line up with TRBD2. Germline V gene lookup returns CDR1 KGHDR and CDR2 SFDVKD. The ends lost 4 bases at V and 2 bases at J; junction bases unmatched: 5. This CDR3 is built from 15 residues. The DNA of the CDR3 is TGTGCCACCAGTGACCGGGGGGAGGCCACAGATACGCAGTATTTT. Its translation: CATSDRGEATDTQYF.

The gene calls are TRBV27 and TRBJ2-6; a weak D match, TRBD1 (6 bases). Trimming shortened V by 6 bases and J by 0 bases, and 15 bases separated the two germline ends. CDR1 and CDR2 (germline): MNHEY, SMNVEV (reference sequence). This CDR3 has 17 residues. CDR3 in DNA: TGTGCCAGCAGGCCTAGAAAGGACAGCTCTGGGGCCAACGTCCTGACTTTC. This sequence encodes CASRPRKDSSGANVLTF.

This chain uses TRBV28 with TRBJ1-4, with 7 positions matching TRBD1. The trim removed 6 bases at V and 8 bases at J, leaving 9 bases unmatched. The germline V gene encodes CDR1 MDHEN and CDR2 SYDVKM. This CDR3 has 14 residues. Here the CDR3 reads CASRGVTGNEKLFF. CDR3 DNA sequence: TGTGCCAGCAGGGGGGTGACAGGGAACGAAAAACTGTTTTTT.

V and J are TRBV7-2 and TRBJ2-2; 11 bases align to TRBD2. J was trimmed by 4 bases and V by 6 bases; bases with no gene match: 13. Germline V gene lookup returns CDR1 SGHTA and CDR2 FQGNSA. The CDR3 is 18 amino acids. CDR3 residues: CASRGGLADRLITGELFF. CDR3 nucleotide sequence: TGTGCCAGCAGAGGGGGACTAGCGGACAGGCTGATCACCGGGGAGCTGTTTTTT.

This clone is a singleton in its sample. As DNA, the CDR3 is TGTGCCAGCAGCTTAGATACAAGGGGTAATCAGCCCCAGCATTTT. Residues: CASSLDTRGNQPQHF. The chain carries TRBV7-9 and TRBJ1-5, with TRBD1 as a possible D gene (5 bases). Looked up from germline, CDR1 is SEHNR and CDR2 is FQNEAQ (reference sequence). The CDR3 is 15 amino acids. V lost 1 base, J lost 4 bases, and 11 bases lay in between.